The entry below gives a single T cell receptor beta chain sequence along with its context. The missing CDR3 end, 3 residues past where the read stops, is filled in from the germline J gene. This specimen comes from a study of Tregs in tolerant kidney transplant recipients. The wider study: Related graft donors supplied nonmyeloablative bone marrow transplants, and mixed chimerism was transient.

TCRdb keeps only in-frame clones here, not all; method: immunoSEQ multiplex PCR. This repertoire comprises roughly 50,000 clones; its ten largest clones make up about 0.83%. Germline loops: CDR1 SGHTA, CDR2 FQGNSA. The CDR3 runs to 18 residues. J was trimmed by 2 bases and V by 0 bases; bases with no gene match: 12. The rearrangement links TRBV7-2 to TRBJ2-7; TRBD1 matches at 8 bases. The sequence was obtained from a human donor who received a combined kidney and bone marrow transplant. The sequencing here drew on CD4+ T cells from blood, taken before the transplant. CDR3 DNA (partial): TGTGCCAGCAGCTTAGCCCGGGCAGGGGGCTCCCGAGCCTACGAG. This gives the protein CASSLARAGGSRAYE. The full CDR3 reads CASSLARAGGSRAYEQYF.